This TCR beta chain emerged from a study of T cell responses to AZD1222 COVID-19 vaccine. Remarks on this clone: Its antigen is not known.

Findings and caveats of the study: In a largely white British group with more females than males, clonal diversity was possibly underestimated. After the peak T cell response, and only then, were repertoires sampled.

The CDR3 is 13 amino acids. Looked up from germline, CDR1 is SQVTM and CDR2 is ANQGSEA. The V gene end was trimmed by 6 bases and the J gene end by 9 bases; junction bases not matched to a gene: 9. Sequenced by immunoSEQ multiplex PCR; TCRdb stores in-frame clones only, minus some. In the table there are about 79,000 clones, 80% to 90% of which are singletons. Analyses pooled second doses at about 4 or about 12 weeks. The V and J genes are TRBV29-1 and TRBJ2-1, with 9 bases that match TRBD1. Sample: peripheral blood, taken 28 days after the second AZD1222 dose. The clonotype comes from an adult who received the AZD1222 COVID-19 vaccine. CDR3 sequence (DNA): TGCAGCGTAAAGAGACAGGGGGTGAGTGAGCAGTTCTTC. Amino acids: CSVKRQGVSEQFF.